Each of the 17 T cell receptor beta chains below was sequenced from the same sample in a study of shared clonotypes between healthy human individuals (dated by TCRdb to about 2020). The library was made by the immunoSEQ multiplex PCR assay. In TCRdb, the immuneACCESS table is reduced to in-frame sequences with V and J assigned. These tables do not hold every clone; where another copy was compared, an unresolved V gene accounts for under half, and the others remain unexplained. Recorded for this sample are hundreds of thousands of clones; 73% of them occurred a single time. The ten top clones hold around 2% of the sample. Sequencing input: memory CD4+ T cells sorted from blood. The meaning of the sample's cell subset or site label: CD45RA-negative fraction. These receptors all stem from a woman aged 25 to 39 in good health.

In its sample, this clone was seen many times. V and J are TRBV30 and TRBJ1-2, with a tentative D call TRBD1 (5 bases). Deletions cut 1 base from V and 2 bases from J, with 5 bases between. Germline V gene sequence: CDR1 GTSNPN, CDR2 SVGIG (reference sequence). The CDR3 has 12 residues. The CDR3 DNA reads TGTGCCTGGAGTGGACAGAACTATGGCTACACCTTC. It codes for CAWSGQNYGYTF.

The CDR3 protein is CASLAFPNTGELFF. CDR3 DNA sequence: TGTGCCAGCCTGGCCTTCCCGAACACCGGGGAGCTGTTTTTT. The chain carries TRBV6-1 and TRBJ2-2; no definite D call. Trimming pared 8 bases from V and 0 bases from J, leaving 10 bases between. Per germline, CDR1 MNHNS and CDR2 SASEGT. The CDR3 is made up of 14 amino acids.

The rearrangement links TRBV11-2 to TRBJ2-3; 9 nucleotides match TRBD2. Germline CDR1 SGHAT, CDR2 FQNNGV. With V trimmed by 7 bases and J by 2 bases, 13 bases remained unmatched. The CDR3 has 17 amino acids. The CDR3 nucleotides are TGTGCCAGCACCAAAAGGGTAGCGGGAGTAGACACAGATACGCAGTATTTT. Translated, it gives CASTKRVAGVDTDTQYF.

The CDR3: CASLPVRNTEAFF. The CDR3 DNA sequence: TGTGCCAGCCTTCCCGTCCGCAACACTGAAGCTTTCTTT. The rearrangement uses TRBV7-8 and TRBJ1-1; D not resolved. CDR1 and CDR2 from the germline V gene are SGHVS and FQNEAQ. V was shortened by 8 bases and J by 2 bases, with 12 bases between the two germline ends. The CDR3 consists of 13 residues.

CDR3 in amino acids: CASSFDGLSEAFF. DNA of the CDR3: TGTGCCAGCAGTTTCGATGGTTTGAGTGAAGCTTTCTTT. The genes are TRBV27 and TRBJ1-1; D ambiguous. Germline V gives CDR1 MNHEY, CDR2 SMNVEV (reference sequence). The length of the CDR3 is 13 residues. Between the trimmed V and J ends, which lost 3 bases and 7 bases, there was a span of 12 bases.

This chain uses TRBV29-1 with TRBJ1-2, with D perhaps matching TRBD1 (6 bases). V lost 1 base and J 4 bases, leaving 7 bases between the germline ends. This CDR3 contains 12 residues. Germline V gene sequence: CDR1 SQVTM, CDR2 ANQGSEA. Here the CDR3 reads CSVEGRGYGYTF. DNA of the CDR3: TGCAGCGTTGAAGGCAGGGGCTATGGCTACACCTTC.

The CDR3 spells CAWSVHQGGSYTF. The CDR3 nucleotides read TGTGCCTGGAGTGTACACCAGGGAGGTAGCTACACCTTC. The chain uses TRBV30 and TRBJ1-2; possible D gene TRBD1, 5 bases. The CDR3 consists of 13 residues. Germline assignment: CDR1 GTSNPN and CDR2 SVGIG (reference sequence). Trimming stripped 0 bases from V and 9 bases from J, with 14 bases between. Variable domain in full (rest from reference TRBV30 and TRBJ1-2): SQTIHQWPATLVQPVGSPLSLECTVEGTSNPNLYWYRQAAGRGLQLLFYSVGIGQISSEVPQNLSASRPQDRQFILSSKKLLLSDSGFYLCAWSVHQGGSYTFGSGTRLTVV.

Concerning this clone: An end of the junction does not agree with germline; a read error may underlie this. The V gene is TRBV5-1, the J gene TRBJ2-1; 13 nucleotides match TRBD2. The CDR3 runs 19 residues. Germline values: CDR1 SGHRS, CDR2 YFSETQ. Here the CDR3 DNA reads TGCGCCAGCCGCTTTGTGGGACTAGCGGGACCCTCCTCCTACAATGAGCAGTTCTTC. This sequence encodes CASRFVGLAGPSSYNEQFF.

The rearrangement links TRBV11-2 to TRBJ2-2; 10 positions match TRBD2. The V and J ends lost 5 bases and 7 bases, in that order; junction bases with no gene match: 10. Germline loops: CDR1 SGHAT, CDR2 FQNNGV. The CDR3 sequence is 16 residues long. The CDR3 sequence: CASSPLAGAINGELFF. In DNA, the CDR3 is TGTGCCAGCAGCCCGCTAGCGGGAGCAATTAACGGGGAGCTGTTTTTT.

The chain joins TRBV6-1 to TRBJ2-3; D possibly corresponds to TRBD2 (6 bases). This CDR3 is built from 14 residues. The V end lost 8 bases, the J end lost 3 bases, and 15 bases lay between the germline ends. Germline values: CDR1 MNHNS, CDR2 SASEGT. The CDR3 region is CASRRGPLTDTQYF. CDR3 sequence (DNA): TGTGCCAGCCGGAGGGGTCCCTTAACAGATACGCAGTATTTT.

The chain couples TRBV11-2 to TRBJ2-5; D could derive from TRBD1 or TRBD2 (5 bases each). The CDR3 extends over 15 amino acids. Trimming shortened V by 6 bases and J by 5 bases, and 19 bases separated the two germline ends. Germline values: CDR1 SGHAT, CDR2 FQNNGV. CDR3 sequence (DNA): TGTGCCAGCAGGTCCATTCAGGGAAGAGGGGAGACCCAGTACTTC. This translates into CASRSIQGRGETQYF.

The CDR3 coding sequence is TGCGCCAGCAGCGGACACAGGGGGCAGGGCTATGGCTACACCTTC. Encoded protein: CASSGHRGQGYGYTF. J is TRBJ1-2 and V is TRBV4-1, with 9 bases that match TRBD1. CDR1 is MGHRA, CDR2 YSYEKL, per germline. The CDR3 has 15 amino acids. V was pared by 5 bases and J by 4 bases, with 8 bases of the junction left unmatched.

The chain couples TRBV7-2 to TRBJ1-1; D is ambiguous. Trimming pared 3 bases from V and 2 bases from J, leaving 7 bases between. The CDR3 has 13 residues. Per germline, CDR1 SGHTA and CDR2 FQGNSA. DNA for the CDR3: TGTGCCAGCAGCTTTCATGAAAACACTGAAGCTTTCTTT. Its protein is CASSFHENTEAFF.

In this sample, this clone turned up once. The CDR3 DNA follows: TGCGCCAGCGGGACAGGCTCCTACGAGCAGTACTTC. Its protein is CASGTGSYEQYF. The rearrangement joins TRBV4-1 to TRBJ2-7, with TRBD1 identical over 8 bases. This CDR3 comprises 12 residues. Looked up from germline, CDR1 is MGHRA and CDR2 is YSYEKL. V lost 8 bases and J lost 0; bases outside the gene matches: 0.

The chain couples TRBV10-3 to TRBJ2-6; no reliable D call. Trimming left V 4 bases short and J 4 bases short, with 14 bases between. The length of the CDR3 is 16 residues. CDR1 and CDR2 (germline): ENHRY, SYGVKD. Here the CDR3 DNA reads TGTGCCATCAGTGCGGAGTTTGGTGGCGGGGCCAACGTCCTGACTTTC. This sequence encodes CAISAEFGGGANVLTF.

This chain joins TRBV6-6 and TRBJ2-3, with TRBD1 as a possible D gene (5 bases). This CDR3 is 15 amino acids long. Germline V gives CDR1 MNHNY, CDR2 SVGAGI (reference sequence). Trimming cost V 6 bases and J 2 bases, with 15 bases left between them. CDR3 bases: TGTGCCAGCAGGCTACGGACACCGTACACAGATACGCAGTATTTT. Translation: CASRLRTPYTDTQYF.

The chain joins TRBV28 to TRBJ2-5; TRBD2 is a possible D gene (6 bases). Deletions cut 1 base from V and 4 bases from J, with 13 bases between. This CDR3 comprises 15 residues. Germline-derived CDR1 and CDR2 are MDHEN and SYDVKM. This CDR3 reads CASSLSSVTGETQYF. As DNA, the CDR3 is TGTGCCAGCAGTTTATCTAGCGTAACGGGAGAGACCCAGTACTTC.